The clone carrying this TCR beta chain was seen only a few times. This specimen comes from a study of T-cell memory formation after mild COVID-19. Study-wide background: There were largely donor-specific TCR clusters.

CDR1 is DFQATT, CDR2 SNEGSKA, per germline (reference sequence). Trimming pared 4 bases from V and 3 bases from J, leaving 11 bases between. This CDR3 is 13 amino acids long. Each CDR3 protein is one row after TCRdb ran MiXCR on the 5' RACE reads. Here the sample spans about 560,000 distinct CDR3 sequences, roughly 21% being singletons. Sequencing input: PBMCs or a T cell subset sorted from them (not recorded which). This sequence joins TRBV20-1 and TRBJ2-3, with D unresolved. The TCR was taken from an adult woman who had mild COVID-19 (a few samples of this study predate the infection). Cell type and time point are not known. CDR3 DNA: TGCAGTGCTATACCAGTAGTTACAGATACGCAGTATTTT. Protein sequence: CSAIPVVTDTQYF.